This T cell receptor beta chain appears in the sequencing data of a study of technical replicates of blood from a handful of donors. Profiling relied on immunoSEQ multiplex PCR, and the TCRdb table lists in-frame clones only, not all of them. This table has tens of thousands of clones, more than 75% appearing once. V dropped 3 bases and J dropped 3; count of bases not matched to a gene: 4. Germline-derived CDR1 and CDR2 are ENHRY and SYGVKD. CDR3 length: 14 residues. This rearrangement joins TRBV10-3 to TRBJ2-7; TRBD2 agrees at 8 bases. This TCR came from a human donor in good health. Some clones in this sample may be carry-over from other donors' samples. Sequenced input: PBMCs. This chain's CDR3 is CAISDTGTSYEQYF. As DNA, the CDR3 is TGTGCCATCAGTGACACCGGGACTAGCTACGAGCAGTACTTC.